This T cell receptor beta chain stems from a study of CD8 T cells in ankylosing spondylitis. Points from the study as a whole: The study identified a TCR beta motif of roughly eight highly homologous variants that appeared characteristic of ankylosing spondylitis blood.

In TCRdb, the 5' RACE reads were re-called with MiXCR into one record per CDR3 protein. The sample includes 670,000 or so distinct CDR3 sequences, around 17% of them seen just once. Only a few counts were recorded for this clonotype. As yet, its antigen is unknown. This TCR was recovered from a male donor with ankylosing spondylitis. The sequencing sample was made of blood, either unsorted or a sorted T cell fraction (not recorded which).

The chain's CDR3 is CASSAMAVNQPQHF. The CDR3 DNA sequence: TGTGCCAGCAGTGCCATGGCAGTCAATCAGCCCCAGCATTTT. This chain links TRBV2 with TRBJ1-5, with D hard to call. The CDR3 runs to 14 residues. CDR1 and CDR2 (germline): SNHLY, FYNNEI. V lost 4 bases, J lost 3 bases, and 10 bases lay in between.